One and the same sample provided the 28 T cell receptor beta chains below, sequenced in a study of blood T cell repertoires in COVID-19. Repertoires were generated with immunoSEQ multiplex PCR, while TCRdb's copy carries only in-frame clones and drops some. This sample has about 140,000 clones, with about three quarters found just once. Sample: PBMCs or T cells enriched from blood (not recorded which). These receptor sequences come from a woman aged 50 to 60 who had recovered from COVID-19.

A single count supports this clone. The gene calls are TRBV10-1 and TRBJ1-1, with no clear D. The CDR3 extends over 13 amino acids. Trimming took 6 bases from V and 2 from J, leaving 10 bases between them. Germline V gives CDR1 WNHNN, CDR2 SYGVQD (reference sequence). The CDR3 DNA follows: TGCGCCAGCAGGGCCGGCGGAAACACTGAAGCTTTCTTT. Its translation is CASRAGGNTEAFF.

This clone was counted only a few times. The chain combines TRBV2 with TRBJ1-5; possibly TRBD1 for D (6 bases). The germline V gene encodes CDR1 SNHLY and CDR2 FYNNEI. The CDR3 is 16 residues long. The V gene lost 6 bases and the J gene lost 5 bases, with 20 bases spanning the gap. The CDR3 spells CASSHPGGGRYQPQHF. CDR3 sequence (DNA): TGTGCCAGCAGCCACCCCGGGGGGGGCAGATATCAGCCCCAGCATTTT.

V and J are TRBV18 and TRBJ1-1; D ambiguous. Germline CDR1 is KGHSH and CDR2 is LQKENI. Trimming left V 6 bases short and J 2 bases short, with 28 bases between. This CDR3 contains 19 residues. CDR3 coding DNA: TGTGCCAGCTCCCTTTTTCCCCGTCGGCCCCAACGGGGTAACACTGAAGCTTTCTTT. As protein: CASSLFPRRPQRGNTEAFF. Full variable domain (remainder filled in from reference TRBV18 and TRBJ1-1): NAGVMQNPRHLVRRRGQEARLRCSPMKGHSHVYWYRQLPEEGLKFMVYLQKENIIDESGMPKERFSAEFPKEGPSILRIQQVVRGDSAAYFCASSLFPRRPQRGNTEAFFGQGTRLTVV.

This chain connects TRBV4-1 to TRBJ1-1; D is undetermined. CDR1 and CDR2 from the germline V gene are MGHRA and YSYEKL. Trimming left V 1 base short and J 4 bases short, with 16 bases between. The CDR3 is 16 residues long. Here the CDR3 reads CASSQAPGNRGTEAFF. CDR3 bases: TGCGCCAGCAGCCAAGCCCCCGGAAACCGGGGCACTGAAGCTTTCTTT.

This clone was seen more than once but under ten times. This specimen includes other DNA sequences encoding the same CDR3. The DNA for the CDR3 is TGTGCCAGCTCACCACCCAGCTCCTACGAGCAGTACTTC. Its translation is CASSPPSSYEQYF. This sequence joins TRBV18 and TRBJ2-7; D remains ambiguous. V was trimmed by 0 bases and J by 0 bases, leaving 3 bases between them. The CDR3 is made up of 13 amino acids. Germline loops: CDR1 KGHSH, CDR2 LQKENI.

This chain uses TRBV15 with TRBJ1-1; D not certain. V lost 0 bases and J 5 bases, leaving 10 bases between the germline ends. Germline values: CDR1 LNHNV, CDR2 YYDKDF (reference sequence). CDR3 length: 14 amino acids. The CDR3 DNA reads TGTGCCACCAGCAGAGATCGAGGAGGGACTGAAGCTTTCTTT. Amino acid sequence: CATSRDRGGTEAFF. Using reference TRBV15 and TRBJ1-1 for the parts outside the CDR3, the full variable domain is DAMVIQNPRYQVTQFGKPVTLSCSQTLNHNVMYWYQQKSSQAPKLLFHYYDKDFNNEADTPDNFQSRRPNTSFCFLDIRSPGLGDTAMYLCATSRDRGGTEAFFGQGTRLTVV.

The chain couples TRBV19 to TRBJ1-2; possibly TRBD1 for D (5 bases). The V gene lost 3 bases and the J gene lost 4 bases, with 9 bases spanning the gap. The CDR3 runs 13 residues. Looked up from germline, CDR1 is LNHDA and CDR2 is SQIVND (reference sequence). The CDR3 spells CASSIKGIYGYTF. CDR3 sequence (DNA): TGTGCCAGTAGTATTAAGGGGATCTATGGCTACACCTTC.

V and J are TRBV20-1 and TRBJ2-7; D not certain. The CDR3 runs to 13 residues. Germline lookup yields CDR1 DFQATT and CDR2 SNEGSKA (reference sequence). Trimming took off 3 bases at V and 0 bases at J, with 9 bases between the two ends. The CDR3 is CSASWSSSYEQYF. In DNA, the CDR3 is TGCAGTGCTAGTTGGTCGAGCTCCTACGAGCAGTACTTC.

V is TRBV28 and J is TRBJ1-5, with 8 bases matching TRBD1. The CDR3 runs to 16 residues. Germline V gives CDR1 MDHEN, CDR2 SYDVKM. After removal of 5 bases from V and 2 bases from J, the junction contained 8 bases not matched to a gene. CDR3 region: CASSTPATGGNQPQHF. DNA of the CDR3: TGTGCCAGCAGTACCCCCGCGACAGGGGGCAATCAGCCCCAGCATTTT.

The chain employs TRBV7-9 and TRBJ1-1; D is perhaps TRBD1 (5 bases). Per the germline V gene, CDR1 is SEHNR and CDR2 is FQNEAQ (reference sequence). The CDR3 runs 12 residues. The V end was cut by 1 base, the J end by 9 bases, with 9 bases between. CDR3 amino acids: CASSLGAGKAFF. The CDR3 nucleotides read TGTGCCAGCAGCTTAGGGGCAGGGAAAGCTTTCTTT.

This clone occurred a few times. The chain links TRBV21-1 to TRBJ1-3; the DNA was not compared with TRBD1, the D call given in the table. TRBV21-1 is a pseudogene locus. CDR3 length: 15 amino acids. In nucleotides, the CDR3 is TGTGCCAGCAGCAAGCGACAGCTCTCTGGAAACACCATATATTTT. Its translation is CASSKRQLSGNTIYF.

The V and J genes are TRBV5-6 and TRBJ1-1; TRBD1 matches 7 bases. Germline CDR1 is SGHDT and CDR2 is YYEEEE. The CDR3 is 18 residues long. The V gene end was trimmed by 4 bases and the J gene end by 0 bases; junction bases not matched to a gene: 15. CDR3 nucleotide sequence: TGTGCCAGCAGCACCGGACAGGCTCTTTGGGAGATGAACACTGAAGCTTTCTTT. It is translated as CASSTGQALWEMNTEAFF.

V usage is TRBV6-5 and J usage is TRBJ1-5; D is perhaps TRBD1 (6 bases). Germline V CDR1 and CDR2: MNHEY, SVGAGI. There are 16 residues in the CDR3. V was trimmed by 4 bases and J by 0 bases, leaving 13 bases between them. CDR3 residues: CASSSGGTPSNQPQHF. The DNA of the CDR3 is TGTGCCAGCAGTTCTGGTGGGACACCTAGCAATCAGCCCCAGCATTTT.

This sequence joins TRBV6-1 and TRBJ2-7; 13 bases match TRBD2. This CDR3 has 16 residues. J was trimmed by 5 bases and V by 0 bases; bases with no gene match: 4. The germline CDR1 and CDR2 sequences are MNHNS and SASEGT. This chain's CDR3 is CASSEARGLAGDEQYF. CDR3 in DNA: TGTGCCAGCAGTGAAGCGAGAGGACTAGCGGGAGACGAGCAGTACTTC.

V and J are TRBV2 and TRBJ1-5; perhaps TRBD1 as D (5 bases). The CDR3 is 14 residues long. From germline, CDR1 is SNHLY and CDR2 FYNNEI. The V gene lost 9 bases and the J gene lost 2 bases, with 14 bases spanning the gap. CDR3 sequence: CASATETGNQPQHF. The CDR3 nucleotides read TGTGCCAGTGCTACGGAGACAGGCAATCAGCCCCAGCATTTT. Drawing the rest from reference TRBV2 and TRBJ1-5, the complete variable domain is EPEVTQTPSHQVTQMGQEVILRCVPISNHLYFYWYRQILGQKVEFLVSFYNNEISEKSEIFDDQFSVERPDGSNFTLKIRSTKLEDSAMYFCASATETGNQPQHFGDGTRLSIL.

The chain is built from TRBV27 and TRBJ2-7; TRBD1 is a possible D gene (6 bases). This CDR3 is built from 14 residues. Germline V CDR1 and CDR2: MNHEY, SMNVEV (reference sequence). V was pared by 7 bases and J by 3 bases, with 16 bases between. The CDR3 DNA is TGTGCCAGCACCTCACCAAGGGGGAGCTACGAGCAGTACTTC. Translation: CASTSPRGSYEQYF.

The rearrangement uses TRBV19 and TRBJ1-1; 8 bases are shared with TRBD1. V shed 5 bases and J 8 bases; nucleotides not matched to a gene: 4. The length of the CDR3 is 12 residues. Germline-derived CDR1 and CDR2 are LNHDA and SQIVND (reference sequence). CDR3 loop: CASSFRDREAFF. The CDR3 DNA follows: TGTGCCAGTAGTTTCCGGGACAGGGAAGCTTTCTTT.

The rearrangement links TRBV7-3 to TRBJ2-1; tentative D call: TRBD1 (7 bases). The germline V gene has CDR1 SGHTA and CDR2 FQGTGA. With 5 bases removed from V and 10 bases from J, the gap between germline ends came to 18 bases. This CDR3 has 14 amino acids. The DNA for the CDR3 is TGTGCCAGCAGCCCACAGGGGTGGGGGGTGGAGCAGTTCTTC. It encodes CASSPQGWGVEQFF.

CDR3 residues: CASSLWTGEDEQYF. The CDR3 DNA reads as TGTGCCAGCAGTTTATGGACAGGGGAGGACGAGCAGTACTTC. The V gene is TRBV27, the J gene TRBJ2-7; 9 bases map to TRBD1. Germline CDR1 reads MNHEY; CDR2 reads SMNVEV (reference sequence). Germline trimming cut 1 base from V and 5 bases from J; bases unmatched to any gene: 3. The CDR3 consists of 14 residues.

V gene TRBV30 combines with J gene TRBJ1-5, with D unresolved. The V gene lost 0 bases and the J gene lost 5 bases, with 11 bases spanning the gap. CDR1 is GTSNPN, CDR2 SVGIG, per germline (reference sequence). This CDR3 is 14 amino acids long. The CDR3 nucleotides are TGTGCCTGGAGTGTACCAACTGTCGATCAGCCCCAGCATTTT. It specifies CAWSVPTVDQPQHF.

The chain carries TRBV27 and TRBJ1-5; D unresolved. The CDR3 runs to 13 residues. Germline CDR1 reads MNHEY; CDR2 reads SMNVEV (reference sequence). The ends were cut back, 3 bases at V and 5 bases at J, with 8 bases in the middle. This chain's CDR3 is CASSFSTHQPQHF. CDR3 nucleotide sequence: TGTGCCAGCAGTTTCTCGACACATCAGCCCCAGCATTTT.

This clone was seen a single time. This chain uses TRBV2 with TRBJ2-7, with TRBD2 identical over 10 bases. Trimming took 6 bases from V and 4 from J; bases not matched to a gene: 6. The CDR3 has 14 amino acids. Germline V CDR1 and CDR2: SNHLY, FYNNEI. The CDR3 DNA sequence: TGTGCCAGCAGATTTAGCGGGAGGCTATACGAGCAGTACTTC. Protein sequence: CASRFSGRLYEQYF.

This chain connects TRBV9 to TRBJ1-4, with D unresolved. Germline CDR1 is SGDLS and CDR2 is YYNGEE. The CDR3 runs 15 residues. Trimming removed 7 bases at V and 4 bases at J, with 17 bases between. CDR3 amino acids: CASSPRGSGNEKLFF. CDR3 nucleotide sequence: TGTGCCAGCTCCCCCCGGGGTTCCGGTAATGAAAAACTGTTTTTT.

This clone was observed once. The chain combines TRBV6-2 or TRBV6-3 with TRBJ1-5; no firm D call. The V end lost 5 bases, the J end lost 5 bases, and 13 bases lay between the germline ends. CDR3 length: 14 residues. The V gene's germline CDR1 is MNHEY and CDR2 SVGEGT. This CDR3 is CASSRGPNYQPQHF. The CDR3 bases are TGTGCCAGCAGTAGAGGCCCCAACTATCAGCCCCAGCATTTT.

The V and J genes are TRBV6-1 and TRBJ1-1; 7 bases align to TRBD1. Losses at the gene ends were 3 bases for V and 0 bases for J; bases not matched to a gene: 7. The CDR3 has 16 amino acids. Germline loops: CDR1 MNHNS, CDR2 SASEGT. The chain's CDR3 is CASSDRRQGVNTEAFF. CDR3 DNA: TGTGCCAGCAGTGACCGACGACAGGGCGTGAACACTGAAGCTTTCTTT.

The chain uses TRBV25-1 and TRBJ1-2, with 11 bases that match TRBD1. Germline V gene lookup returns CDR1 MGHDK and CDR2 SYGVNS. The J segment lost 7 bases and the V segment lost 6 bases, leaving 7 bases of the junction unmatched. There are 14 residues in the CDR3. CDR3 coding DNA: TGTGCCAGCAGCCAGGGGGGACAGGGGGTTGGCTACACCTTC. Protein product: CASSQGGQGVGYTF.

The chain uses TRBV7-9 and TRBJ2-1; D possibly corresponds to TRBD2 (5 bases). This CDR3 is built from 16 residues. Germline CDR1 SEHNR, CDR2 FQNEAQ (reference sequence). Between the trimmed V and J ends, which lost 6 bases and 0 bases, there was a span of 15 bases. The CDR3 nucleotides read TGTGCCAGCAGAAAAGGGTCGGGGAGCTCCTACAATGAGCAGTTCTTC. Translating gives CASRKGSGSSYNEQFF. Together with reference TRBV7-9 and TRBJ2-1, the CDR3 gives the full variable domain: DTGVSQNPRHKITKRGQNVTFRCDPISEHNRLYWYRQTLGQGPEFLTYFQNEAQLEKSRLLSDRFSAERPKGSFSTLEIQRTEQGDSAMYLCASRKGSGSSYNEQFFGPGTRLTVL.

This clone was counted only a few times. The chain couples TRBV21-1 to TRBJ1-5; the table's D call TRBD1 went unverified against the DNA. TRBV21-1 is tagged as a pseudogene. The CDR3 is 15 amino acids. CDR3 in amino acids: CASSNNDRGRQPQHF. Written as DNA, the CDR3 is TGTGCCAGCAGCAACAACGACAGGGGACGGCAGCCCCAGCATTTT.